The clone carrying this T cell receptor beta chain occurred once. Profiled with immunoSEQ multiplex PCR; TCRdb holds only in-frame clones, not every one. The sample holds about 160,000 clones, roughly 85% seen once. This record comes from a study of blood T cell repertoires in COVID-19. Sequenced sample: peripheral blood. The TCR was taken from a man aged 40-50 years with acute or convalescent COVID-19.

Here the CDR3 reads CASSDPREAFF. The DNA for the CDR3 is TGTGCCAGCAGCGATCCTAGAGAAGCTTTCTTT. The chain is built from TRBV28 and TRBJ1-1; D is ambiguous. The CDR3 consists of 11 residues. V was clipped by 6 bases and J by 8 bases, with 10 bases between them. In germline, CDR1 is MDHEN, CDR2 SYDVKM.